These 14 T cell receptor beta chains share one sample of origin, sequenced in a study of cytomegalovirus exposure and HLA in healthy donors. Profiled with immunoSEQ multiplex PCR; TCRdb holds only in-frame clones, not every one. The sample consists of about 120,000 clones, approximately 88% of them appearing once. The source material was PBMCs. The receptors were gathered from a man aged 18 to 30 in good health and CMV-seronegative.

This clone was seen only once. J is TRBJ2-1 and V is TRBV5-6, with 10 nucleotides matching TRBD2. This CDR3 region has 17 residues. Germline CDR1 SGHDT, CDR2 YYEEEE. V gave up 4 bases and J gave up 10 bases; unmatched junction bases: 17. The CDR3 nucleotides read TGTGCCAGCAGCGGTATGGAAGCTAGCGGGAGTCGGGGAGAGCAGTTCTTC. Its protein product is CASSGMEASGSRGEQFF.

V and J are TRBV28 and TRBJ2-5; TRBD2 aligns across 9 bases. CDR1 MDHEN and CDR2 SYDVKM come from the germline V gene. V was pared by 5 bases and J by 5 bases, with 9 bases of the junction left unmatched. This CDR3 is 15 amino acids long. CDR3 sequence (DNA): TGTGCCAGCAGTCCCAGTGCGGGAGGGTGGGAGACCCAGTACTTC. It specifies CASSPSAGGWETQYF.

The rearrangement uses TRBV6-5 and TRBJ1-5; 8 bases align to TRBD1. V dropped 6 bases and J dropped 5; count of bases not matched to a gene: 6. This CDR3 has 14 amino acids. The V gene's germline CDR1 is MNHEY and CDR2 SVGAGI. In nucleotides, the CDR3 is TGTGCCAGCAGCCCGGACAGGGATCATCAGCCCCAGCATTTT. Its protein product is CASSPDRDHQPQHF.

The chain combines TRBV2 with TRBJ2-7; 7 bases fit TRBD1. Germline-derived CDR1 and CDR2 are SNHLY and FYNNEI. This CDR3 region has 14 residues. Trimming took 8 bases from V and 4 from J; bases not matched to a gene: 11. The CDR3 DNA is TGTGCCAGCGGGTCGACAGGGAGTTGGTACGAGCAGTACTTC. This sequence encodes CASGSTGSWYEQYF.

The chain has TRBV13 and TRBJ2-5, with 7 bases lining up with TRBD1. Per germline, CDR1 PRHDT and CDR2 FYEKMQ (reference sequence). The CDR3 has 14 amino acids. Trimming cost V 1 base and J 5 bases; bases outside gene matches: 4. As DNA, the CDR3 is TGTGCCAGCAGCTTAGCACAGGGGATTGAGACCCAGTACTTC. Translating gives CASSLAQGIETQYF.

V is TRBV5-6 and J is TRBJ2-7; 9 bases align to TRBD1. The CDR3 runs 14 residues. Trimming at V came to 3 bases and at J to 4 bases, leaving 5 bases not matched to a gene. Germline lookup yields CDR1 SGHDT and CDR2 YYEEEE. CDR3 coding DNA: TGTGCCAGCAGCTCGGAGGACAGGGGATACGAGCAGTACTTC. Amino acids: CASSSEDRGYEQYF.

The chain joins TRBV5-4 to TRBJ2-2; 13 bases align to TRBD2. Germline assignment: CDR1 SGHNT and CDR2 YYREEE (reference sequence). The CDR3 is 17 residues long. V was pared by 8 bases and J by 2 bases, with 9 bases of the junction left unmatched. The CDR3 sequence is CASRTSGSRINTGELFF. The DNA of the CDR3 is TGTGCCAGTCGGACTAGCGGGAGCCGCATAAACACCGGGGAGCTGTTTTTT.

The V and J genes are TRBV7-9 and TRBJ1-5; 9 bases match TRBD1. Germline values: CDR1 SEHNR, CDR2 FQNEAQ (reference sequence). The trim removed 11 bases at V and 1 base at J, leaving 12 bases unmatched. The CDR3 consists of 16 residues. As DNA, the CDR3 is TGTGCCGTAGGGACAGGGAGTGTCGTGAGCAATCAGCCCCAGCATTTT. It translates to CAVGTGSVVSNQPQHF.

This chain connects TRBV4-1 to TRBJ2-1, with TRBD2 matching over 9 bases. V lost 1 base and J lost 7; bases outside the gene matches: 8. The CDR3 has 16 residues. Looked up from germline, CDR1 is MGHRA and CDR2 is YSYEKL. CDR3 bases: TGCGCCAGCAGCCAAGTCTCTAGCGGGATATGGAATGAGCAGTTCTTC. It codes for CASSQVSSGIWNEQFF.

J is TRBJ1-2 and V is TRBV19; TRBD1 matches at 7 bases. CDR1 and CDR2 from the germline V gene are LNHDA and SQIVND (reference sequence). After removal of 9 bases from V and 6 bases from J, the junction contained 13 bases not matched to a gene. The CDR3 contains 14 residues. CDR3 coding DNA: TGTGCCAGCAGCGTAGGACAGGTCTATGATGGCTACACCTTC. This codes for CASSVGQVYDGYTF.

The rearrangement links TRBV4-1 to TRBJ2-7; 9 positions match TRBD2. This CDR3 has 16 residues. V shed 1 base, J shed 0 bases, and the junction held 4 bases outside the gene matches. Germline CDR1 and CDR2: MGHRA and YSYEKL. The CDR3 protein is CASSQVAGGSSYEQYF. CDR3 in DNA: TGCGCCAGCAGCCAAGTTGCGGGGGGGAGCTCCTACGAGCAGTACTTC.

V usage is TRBV6-5 and J usage is TRBJ2-5; 7 bases are a match to TRBD2. The CDR3 contains 13 residues. In germline, CDR1 is MNHEY, CDR2 SVGAGI. V lost 6 bases, J lost 5 bases, and 6 bases stayed unmatched. The CDR3 loop reads CASRTGGVETQYF. The CDR3 DNA sequence: TGTGCCAGCAGGACGGGAGGTGTGGAGACCCAGTACTTC.

The genes are TRBV7-9 and TRBJ1-2; D might be TRBD1 (5 bases). The CDR3 is made up of 16 amino acids. V was pared by 4 bases and J by 0 bases, with 15 bases between. Germline V gives CDR1 SEHNR, CDR2 FQNEAQ (reference sequence). CDR3 bases: TGTGCCAGCAGCTGGGGCGGAACAGGAACTAACTATGGCTACACCTTC. This gives the protein CASSWGGTGTNYGYTF.

V gene TRBV10-2 combines with J gene TRBJ2-1, with D maybe TRBD1 (5 bases). V lost 6 bases, J lost 7 bases, and 13 bases lay in between. Germline CDR1 reads WSHSY; CDR2 reads SAAADI. The CDR3 is 13 residues long. CDR3 DNA: TGCGCCAGCAGCCAGGGCTTGAGGAATGAGCAGTTCTTC. This codes for CASSQGLRNEQFF.